Listed here is a single TCR beta chain. The junction and the germline gene differ at one end; a read error may be behind it. This specimen comes from a study of response to subunit inactivated influenza vaccine. TCRdb reanalysed the RT-PCR reads using MiXCR and keeps one entry per CDR3 protein. This table has hundreds of thousands of distinct CDR3 sequences, 13% to 15% appearing once. The sample in question was PBMCs from blood, obtained about 14 days before vaccination. The clonotype comes from a middle-aged man who received an inactivated influenza vaccine.

The CDR3 sequence is CASSSFNSPLHF. The CDR3 DNA reads TGTGCCAGCAGTTCCTTTAATTCACCCCTCCACTTT. The rearrangement links TRBV7-2 to TRBJ1-6; D is ambiguous. The CDR3 has 12 amino acids. CDR1 SGHTA and CDR2 FQGNSA come from the germline V gene.